A selection of T cell receptor beta chains follows, all from one sample in a study of blood T cell repertoires in COVID-19. Libraries were prepared by immunoSEQ multiplex PCR; TCRdb keeps only in-frame clonotypes and omits some of them. The sample holds over 450,000 clones, 89% seen once. The source material was peripheral blood. The source is a man in his late teens or twenties with COVID-19, enrolled during active disease. Each CDR3 is given with its conserved first and last residue. A D gene is named only where the DNA matches it firmly. The listing skips clone size in some rows; elsewhere it reads once, few, many or a size class.

CDR3	DNA	size	D	V	J
CASSSEGLVTNQYF	TGCGCCAGCAGCTCAGAGGGACTAGTCACGAATCAGTACTTC	NA	TRBD2	TRBV5-1	TRBJ2-7
CASSPDRAGLTEKLFF	TGTGCCAGCTCACCAGACAGGGCAGGACTAACTGAAAAACTGTTTTTT	NA	TRBD1	TRBV18	TRBJ1-4
CAILTDRSYEQYF	TGTGCCATCCTGACAGATCGCTCCTACGAGCAGTACTTC	NA	NA	TRBV10-3	TRBJ2-7
CASRDISYEQYF	TGTGCCAGCCGGGACATTTCCTACGAGCAGTACTTC	few	NA	TRBV2	TRBJ2-7
CASSYQGFWNGYTF	TGTGCCAGCAGTTACCAGGGGTTTTGGAATGGCTACACCTTC	NA	NA	TRBV6-5	TRBJ1-2
CAWRQQGASSEQYF	TGTGCCTGGCGTCAACAGGGGGCGTCCAGCGAGCAGTACTTC	NA	TRBD1	TRBV30	TRBJ2-7
CASSLYPSRAGELFF	TGTGCCAGCAGTTTATACCCTAGTCGGGCCGGGGAGCTGTTTTTT	NA	NA	TRBV27	TRBJ2-2
CASSLKGTSGRETQYF	TGTGCCAGCAGCCTGAAGGGGACTAGCGGGAGGGAGACCCAGTACTTC	NA	TRBD2	TRBV7-3	TRBJ2-5
CSVLRDYLAENIQYF	TGCAGCGTCCTCCGGGACTATCTAGCCGAAAACATTCAGTACTTC	NA	TRBD2	TRBV29-1	TRBJ2-4
CASSVGGVDTGELFF	TGTGCCAGCAGCGTCGGGGGGGTTGACACCGGGGAGCTGTTTTTT	NA	TRBD2	TRBV7-9	TRBJ2-2
CASTFGTEAFF	TGTGCCAGCACGTTCGGTACTGAAGCTTTCTTT	NA	NA	TRBV6-5	TRBJ1-1
CASSTGTGGTEAFF	TGTGCCAGCAGTACCGGGACAGGGGGCACTGAAGCTTTCTTT	NA	TRBD1	TRBV6-6	TRBJ1-1
CASSSSTSGEGEQFF	TGTGCCAGCAGTTCCTCGACTAGCGGGGAGGGTGAGCAGTTCTTC	NA	TRBD2	TRBV6-5	TRBJ2-1
CASSIRQGYQNTEAFF	TGTGCCAGTAGTATAAGACAGGGGTATCAGAACACTGAAGCTTTCTTT	NA	TRBD1	TRBV19	TRBJ1-1
CASSYPLAGTYEQYF	TGTGCCAGCAGTTACCCACTAGCGGGGACCTACGAGCAGTACTTC	NA	TRBD2	TRBV6-6	TRBJ2-7
CASRGTSGRGEQYF	TGTGCCAGCAGAGGGACTAGCGGGAGGGGCGAGCAGTACTTC	few	TRBD2	TRBV6-5	TRBJ2-7
CASSLLDRGAFF	TGTGCCAGCAGCTTGTTGGACAGGGGGGCTTTCTTT	few	TRBD1	TRBV5-5	TRBJ1-1
CASSPRTSGGSYNEQFF	TGTGCCAGCAGTCCCCGGACTAGCGGGGGGTCCTACAATGAGCAGTTCTTC	NA	TRBD2	TRBV6-6	TRBJ2-1
CASTQTGSGANVLTF	TGTGCCAGCACCCAGACAGGGTCTGGGGCCAACGTCCTGACTTTC	NA	TRBD1	TRBV6-5	TRBJ2-6
CAISATSGRMSYEQYF	TGTGCCATCAGTGCGACTAGCGGGAGAATGTCGTACGAGCAGTACTTC	NA	TRBD2	TRBV10-3	TRBJ2-7
CAWRGSGTRNEQFF	TGTGCCTGGAGGGGTAGCGGGACAAGAAATGAGCAGTTCTTC	NA	TRBD2	TRBV30	TRBJ2-1
CASSDYRPHDREWEQYF	TGTGCCAGCAGCGACTACCGGCCCCACGACAGGGAGTGGGAGCAGTACTTC	NA	TRBD1	TRBV9	TRBJ2-7
CASSNSGNQPQHF	TGTGCCAGCAGCAACAGCGGCAATCAGCCCCAGCATTTT	NA	NA	TRBV21-1	TRBJ1-5
CASSESSGALNEQFF	TGTGCCAGCAGTGAATCCAGCGGGGCGTTAAATGAGCAGTTCTTC	NA	TRBD2	TRBV2	TRBJ2-1
CASSKEQVGNQPQHF	TGTGCCAGCAGCAAAGAGCAGGTGGGTAATCAGCCCCAGCATTTT	NA	NA	TRBV21-1	TRBJ1-5
CASSQDPGQGDYEQYF	TGTGCCAGCAGCCAAGACCCGGGACAGGGAGACTACGAGCAGTACTTC	once	TRBD1	TRBV14	TRBJ2-7
CASSYGSGKPQHF	TGTGCCAGCAGTTACGGGAGCGGAAAGCCCCAGCATTTT	NA	NA	TRBV6-5	TRBJ1-5
CASSKTGAGANVLTF	TGTGCCAGTAGTAAAACAGGGGCTGGGGCCAACGTCCTGACTTTC	NA	TRBD1	TRBV19	TRBJ2-6